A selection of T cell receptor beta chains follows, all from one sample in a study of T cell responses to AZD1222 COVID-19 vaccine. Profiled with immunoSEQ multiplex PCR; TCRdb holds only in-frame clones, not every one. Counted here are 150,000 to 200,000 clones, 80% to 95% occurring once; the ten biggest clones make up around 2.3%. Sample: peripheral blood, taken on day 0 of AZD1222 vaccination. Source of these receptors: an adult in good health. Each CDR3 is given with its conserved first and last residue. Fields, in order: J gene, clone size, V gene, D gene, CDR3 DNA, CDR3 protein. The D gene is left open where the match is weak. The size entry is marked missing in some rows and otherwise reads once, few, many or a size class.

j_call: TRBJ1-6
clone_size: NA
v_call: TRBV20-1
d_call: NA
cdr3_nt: TGCAGTGCCGTCCACGGGGACCCCCTCCACTTT
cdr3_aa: CSAVHGDPLHF

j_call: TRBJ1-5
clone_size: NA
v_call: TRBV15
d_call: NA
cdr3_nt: TGTGCCACCAGCAGCGGTGCCTTTCAGCCCCAGCATTTT
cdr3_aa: CATSSGAFQPQHF

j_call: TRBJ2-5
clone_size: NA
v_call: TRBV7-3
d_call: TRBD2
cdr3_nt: TGTGCCAGCAGCTTAATAAGGGTAGCGGGGCTGCAAGAGACCCAGTACTTC
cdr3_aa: CASSLIRVAGLQETQYF

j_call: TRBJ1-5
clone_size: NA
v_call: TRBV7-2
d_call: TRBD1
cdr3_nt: TGTGCCAGCAGCTTAGAGGGGGCAGGGAATCAGCCCCAGCATTTT
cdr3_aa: CASSLEGAGNQPQHF

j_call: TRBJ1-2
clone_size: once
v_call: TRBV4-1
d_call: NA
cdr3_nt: TGCGCCAGCAGACACGGAGGACGGGGTAACTATGGCTACACCTTC
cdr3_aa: CASRHGGRGNYGYTF

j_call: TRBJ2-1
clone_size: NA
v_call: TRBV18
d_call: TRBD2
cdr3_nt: TGTGCCAGCTCAGGCGGGGGAGGAAGCTCCTACAATGAGCAGTTCTTC
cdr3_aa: CASSGGGGSSYNEQFF

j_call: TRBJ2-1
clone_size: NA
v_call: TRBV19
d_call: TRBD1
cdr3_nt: TGTGCCAGTAGTATGTATTTCGGACAGGGTCGGGGGCAGTTCTTC
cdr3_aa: CASSMYFGQGRGQFF

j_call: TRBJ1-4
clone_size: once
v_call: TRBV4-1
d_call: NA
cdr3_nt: TGCGCCAGCAGCCAAGACGGGTGGGAAAAACTGTTTTTT
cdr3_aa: CASSQDGWEKLFF

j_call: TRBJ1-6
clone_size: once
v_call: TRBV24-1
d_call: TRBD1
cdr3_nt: TGTGCCACCAGTGATCCTGGACAGGTCAAGAGGATGACACCCCTCCACTTT
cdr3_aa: CATSDPGQVKRMTPLHF

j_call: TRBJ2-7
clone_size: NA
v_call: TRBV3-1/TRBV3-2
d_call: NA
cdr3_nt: TGTGCCAGCAGCTCTAGTGTCGGCGAGCAGTACTTC
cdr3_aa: CASSSSVGEQYF

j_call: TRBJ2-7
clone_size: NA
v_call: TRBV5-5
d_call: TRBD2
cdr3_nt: TGTGCCAGCAGCTTACTAGCGGGGGCCAGCTCCTACGAGCAGTACTTC
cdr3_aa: CASSLLAGASSYEQYF

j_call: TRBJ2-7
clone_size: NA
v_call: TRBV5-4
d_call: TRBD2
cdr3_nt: TGTGCCAGCAGCTCTTCTAGCGGGAACGAGCAGTACTTC
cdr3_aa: CASSSSSGNEQYF

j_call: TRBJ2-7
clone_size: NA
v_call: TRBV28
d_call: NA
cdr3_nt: TGTGCCAGCAGGGAAACAGGGCTGGGTGAGCAGTACTTC
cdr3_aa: CASRETGLGEQYF

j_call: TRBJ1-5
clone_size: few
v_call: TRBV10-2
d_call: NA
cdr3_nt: TGCGCCAGCAGTTTGAGTTTGGGCAATCAGCCCCAGCATTTT
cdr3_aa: CASSLSLGNQPQHF

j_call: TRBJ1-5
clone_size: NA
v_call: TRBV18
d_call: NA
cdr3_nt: TGTGCCAGCTCCCAACAAGGGCGTCAGCCCCAGCATTTT
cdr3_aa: CASSQQGRQPQHF

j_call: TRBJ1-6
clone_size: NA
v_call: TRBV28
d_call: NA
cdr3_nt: TGTGCCAGCACCGAAGACATTTCACCCCTCCACTTT
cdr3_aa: CASTEDISPLHF

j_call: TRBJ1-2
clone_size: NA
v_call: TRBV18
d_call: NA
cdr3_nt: TGTGCCAGCTCACCGGGTCTGGGAGACTATGGCTACACCTTC
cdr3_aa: CASSPGLGDYGYTF

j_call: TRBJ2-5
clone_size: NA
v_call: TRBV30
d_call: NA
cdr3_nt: TGTGCCTGGAGTTGGGGGAACCAAGAGACCCAGTACTTC
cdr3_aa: CAWSWGNQETQYF

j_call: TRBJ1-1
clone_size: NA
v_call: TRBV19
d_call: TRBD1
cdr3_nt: TGTGCCAGTAGTATACAACAGGGGATCTCTGAAGCTTTCTTT
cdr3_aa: CASSIQQGISEAFF

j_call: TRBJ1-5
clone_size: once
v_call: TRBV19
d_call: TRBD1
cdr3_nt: TGTGCCAGTAGTACTCGACAGGGCGATCAGCCCCAGCATTTT
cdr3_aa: CASSTRQGDQPQHF

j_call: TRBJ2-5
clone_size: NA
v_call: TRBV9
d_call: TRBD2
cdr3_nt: TGTGCCAGCAGCGGACTTAGCGGGGGGATCCGGGAGACCCAGTACTTC
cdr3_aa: CASSGLSGGIRETQYF

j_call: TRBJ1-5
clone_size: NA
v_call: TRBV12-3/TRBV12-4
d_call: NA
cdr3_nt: TGTGCCAGCAAACGGGAAAGCAATCAGCCCCAGCATTTT
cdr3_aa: CASKRESNQPQHF

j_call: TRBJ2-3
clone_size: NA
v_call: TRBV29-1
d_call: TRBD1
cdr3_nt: TGCAGCGTTGGGGGACAGGACACAGATACGCAGTATTTT
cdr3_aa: CSVGGQDTDTQYF

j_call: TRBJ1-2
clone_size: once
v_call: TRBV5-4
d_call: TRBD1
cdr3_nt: TGTGCCAGCAGTGGGCCCGGGACAGGGTTTACGTATGGCTACACCTTC
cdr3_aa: CASSGPGTGFTYGYTF

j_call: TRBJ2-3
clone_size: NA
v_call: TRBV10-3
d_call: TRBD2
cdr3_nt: TGTGCCATCAAACTAGCGGGGGGAGATACGCAGTATTTT
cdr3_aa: CAIKLAGGDTQYF

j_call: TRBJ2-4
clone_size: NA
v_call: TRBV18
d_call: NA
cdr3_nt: TGTGCCAGCTCACAACCACCGACCTTAGCCAAAAACATTCAGTACTTC
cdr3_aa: CASSQPPTLAKNIQYF

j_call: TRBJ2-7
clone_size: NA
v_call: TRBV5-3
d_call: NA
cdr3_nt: TGTGCCAGAAGCTTGCCGTCGACAGGACACTCCTACGAGCAGTACTTC
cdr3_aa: CARSLPSTGHSYEQYF

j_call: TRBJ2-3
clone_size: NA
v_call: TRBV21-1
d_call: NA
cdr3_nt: TGTGCCAGCAGCAAAGCCACAGGCTTGACGCAGTATTTT
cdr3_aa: CASSKATGLTQYF